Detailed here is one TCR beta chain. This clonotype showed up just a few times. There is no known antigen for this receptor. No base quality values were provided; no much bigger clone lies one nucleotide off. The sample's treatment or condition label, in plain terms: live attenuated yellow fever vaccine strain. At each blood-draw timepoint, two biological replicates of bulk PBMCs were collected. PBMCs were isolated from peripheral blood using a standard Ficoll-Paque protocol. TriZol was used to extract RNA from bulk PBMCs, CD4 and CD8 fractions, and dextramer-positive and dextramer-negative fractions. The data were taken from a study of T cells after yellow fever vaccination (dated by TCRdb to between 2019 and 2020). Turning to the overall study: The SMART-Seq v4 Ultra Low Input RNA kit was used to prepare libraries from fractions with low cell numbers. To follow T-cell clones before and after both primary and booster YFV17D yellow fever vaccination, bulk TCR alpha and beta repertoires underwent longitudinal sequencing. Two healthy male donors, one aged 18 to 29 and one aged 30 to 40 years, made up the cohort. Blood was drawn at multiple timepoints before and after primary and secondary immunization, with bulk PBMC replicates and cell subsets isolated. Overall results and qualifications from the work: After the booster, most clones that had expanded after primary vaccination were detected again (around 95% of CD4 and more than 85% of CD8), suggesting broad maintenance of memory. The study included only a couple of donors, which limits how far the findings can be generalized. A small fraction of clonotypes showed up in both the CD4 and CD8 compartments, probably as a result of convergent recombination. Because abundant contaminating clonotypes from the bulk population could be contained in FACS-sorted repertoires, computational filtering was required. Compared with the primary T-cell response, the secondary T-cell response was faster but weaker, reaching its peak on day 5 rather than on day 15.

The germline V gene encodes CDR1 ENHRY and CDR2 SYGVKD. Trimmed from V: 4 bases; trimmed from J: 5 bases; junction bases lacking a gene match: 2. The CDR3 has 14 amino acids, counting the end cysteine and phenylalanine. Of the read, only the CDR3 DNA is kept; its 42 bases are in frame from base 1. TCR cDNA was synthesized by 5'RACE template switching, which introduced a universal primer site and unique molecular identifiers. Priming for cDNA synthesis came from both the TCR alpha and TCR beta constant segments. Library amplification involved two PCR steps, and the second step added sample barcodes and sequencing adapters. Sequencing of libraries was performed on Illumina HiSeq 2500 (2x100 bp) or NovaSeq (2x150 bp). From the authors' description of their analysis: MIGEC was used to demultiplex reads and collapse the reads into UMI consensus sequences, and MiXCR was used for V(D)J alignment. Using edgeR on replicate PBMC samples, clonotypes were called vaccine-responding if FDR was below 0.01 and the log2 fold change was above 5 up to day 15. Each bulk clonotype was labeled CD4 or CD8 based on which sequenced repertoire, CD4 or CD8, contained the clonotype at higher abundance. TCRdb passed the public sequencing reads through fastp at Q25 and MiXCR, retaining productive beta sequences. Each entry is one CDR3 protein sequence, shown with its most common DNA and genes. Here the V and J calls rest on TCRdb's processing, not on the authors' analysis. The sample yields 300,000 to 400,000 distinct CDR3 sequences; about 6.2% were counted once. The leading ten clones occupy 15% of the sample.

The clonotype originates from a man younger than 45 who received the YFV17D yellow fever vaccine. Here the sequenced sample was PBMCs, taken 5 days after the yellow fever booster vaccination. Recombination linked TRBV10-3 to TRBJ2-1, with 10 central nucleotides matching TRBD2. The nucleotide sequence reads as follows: TGTGCCATCAGTGGGACTAGCGGAGACAATGAGCAGTTCTTC. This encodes CAISGTSGDNEQFF.